The rows below give T cell receptor beta chains drawn from one sample of a study of shared T cell receptors in the human thymus. Clones were read by immunoSEQ multiplex PCR, and TCRdb kept only the in-frame ones, dropping some. The sample lists about 660,000 clones, approximately 90% occurring once. These data also featured in a second study, about human thymus T cells.

Specimen: thymocytes. The receptors stem from a boy in the first two years of life with a congenital heart defect. Both conserved end residues are part of each CDR3. Fields, in order: CDR3 DNA, CDR3 protein, clone size, D gene, V gene, J gene. D genes are given only for firm matches. Size values are once, few and many counts, or a class for expanded clones, and some rows have none.

CDR3nt: TGTGCCAGTAGTATAGTCGCCGGGAGGGCCTACAATGAGCAGTTCTTC; CDR3aa: CASSIVAGRAYNEQFF; abundance: -; d_gene: TRBD2; v_gene: TRBV19; j_gene: TRBJ2-1
CDR3nt: TGTGCCAGCAGCTTAGCGGCAGGGGCAGACGCAGATACGCAGTATTTT; CDR3aa: CASSLAAGADADTQYF; abundance: -; d_gene: -; v_gene: TRBV7-2; j_gene: TRBJ2-3
CDR3nt: TGTGCCAGCTCACCACCGAGAGCGGCCCGCACAGATACGCAGTATTTT; CDR3aa: CASSPPRAARTDTQYF; abundance: -; d_gene: -; v_gene: TRBV18; j_gene: TRBJ2-3
CDR3nt: TGTGCCAGCACCCTTGGACTAGCGGGAGGGGTCCTATACAATGAGCAGTTCTTC; CDR3aa: CASTLGLAGGVLYNEQFF; abundance: -; d_gene: TRBD2; v_gene: TRBV5-6; j_gene: TRBJ2-1
CDR3nt: TGTGCCAGCAGCTCCGACACAGGGAAGAAACTGTTTTTT; CDR3aa: CASSSDTGKKLFF; abundance: -; d_gene: -; v_gene: TRBV7-6; j_gene: TRBJ1-4
CDR3nt: TGTGCCAGCAGCTGGAGACTAGCGGGAAAGCAGTTCTTC; CDR3aa: CASSWRLAGKQFF; abundance: -; d_gene: TRBD2; v_gene: TRBV5-6; j_gene: TRBJ2-1
CDR3nt: TGCGCCAGCAGCCAAGATAACGGGGGATTGGGGATCTACAATGAGCAGTTCTTC; CDR3aa: CASSQDNGGLGIYNEQFF; abundance: -; d_gene: -; v_gene: TRBV4-3; j_gene: TRBJ2-1
CDR3nt: TGTGCCAGCACCAAACGACCGGGAACGTCCTACGAGCAGTACTTC; CDR3aa: CASTKRPGTSYEQYF; abundance: -; d_gene: -; v_gene: TRBV28; j_gene: TRBJ2-7
CDR3nt: TGTGCCAGCAGTGAAGCTCTAGCGGGAGGGCCGACCTACGAGCAGTACTTC; CDR3aa: CASSEALAGGPTYEQYF; abundance: -; d_gene: TRBD2; v_gene: TRBV2; j_gene: TRBJ2-7
CDR3nt: TGCGCCAGCAGCTTGTCAGAAGAGACAGGGCCGGGCTACACCTTC; CDR3aa: CASSLSEETGPGYTF; abundance: -; d_gene: TRBD1; v_gene: TRBV5-1; j_gene: TRBJ1-2
CDR3nt: TGTGCCAGCAGTGCCCCTAGCTCCAGCTCCTACGAGCAGTACTTC; CDR3aa: CASSAPSSSSYEQYF; abundance: -; d_gene: -; v_gene: TRBV2; j_gene: TRBJ2-7
CDR3nt: TGTGCCAGCAGCTCACCGGGACAGGGAGTCGGTTACGAAAAACTGTTTTTT; CDR3aa: CASSSPGQGVGYEKLFF; abundance: -; d_gene: TRBD1; v_gene: TRBV7-9; j_gene: TRBJ1-4
CDR3nt: TGTGCCTGGAGTACGACCCGAACAGGGTGGTCTAACTATGGCTACACCTTC; CDR3aa: CAWSTTRTGWSNYGYTF; abundance: -; d_gene: -; v_gene: TRBV30; j_gene: TRBJ1-2
CDR3nt: TGTGCCAGCAGCCCTGGGGGGACTAGCGGGAGGGTCTCCTACGAGCAGTACTTC; CDR3aa: CASSPGGTSGRVSYEQYF; abundance: -; d_gene: TRBD2; v_gene: TRBV5-6; j_gene: TRBJ2-7
CDR3nt: TGTGCCAGTAGAGCGGGTGTGCACAACGATGAGCAGTTCTTC; CDR3aa: CASRAGVHNDEQFF; abundance: -; d_gene: -; v_gene: TRBV27; j_gene: TRBJ2-1
CDR3nt: TGCGCCAGCAGCCAACGCCTCCGGGGGGCACTGGGAGAGACCCAGTACTTC; CDR3aa: CASSQRLRGALGETQYF; abundance: -; d_gene: -; v_gene: TRBV4-3; j_gene: TRBJ2-5
CDR3nt: TGTGCCAGTAGGAAGCTGCCGTCCTACAATGAGCAGTTCTTC; CDR3aa: CASRKLPSYNEQFF; abundance: -; d_gene: -; v_gene: TRBV19; j_gene: TRBJ2-1
CDR3nt: TGTGCTAGTGCCCCACAGGGTGGGCAAAACGAGCAGTACTTC; CDR3aa: CASAPQGGQNEQYF; abundance: -; d_gene: -; v_gene: TRBV12-5; j_gene: TRBJ2-7
CDR3nt: TGCGCCAGCAGCCCCCTGGCACGCGGGAACACCGGGGAGCTGTTTTTT; CDR3aa: CASSPLARGNTGELFF; abundance: once; d_gene: -; v_gene: TRBV4-1; j_gene: TRBJ2-2
CDR3nt: TGCGCCAGCAGCGGAGACGGTTACGAGCAGTACTTC; CDR3aa: CASSGDGYEQYF; abundance: -; d_gene: -; v_gene: TRBV10-1; j_gene: TRBJ2-7
CDR3nt: TGTGCCAGAAGCTTAGTACTAGGCTGCCCCCCAGATACGCAGTATTTT; CDR3aa: CARSLVLGCPPDTQYF; abundance: -; d_gene: -; v_gene: TRBV7-5; j_gene: TRBJ2-3
CDR3nt: TGTGCCTGGAAACAGGGGTATGGCTACACCTTC; CDR3aa: CAWKQGYGYTF; abundance: -; d_gene: TRBD1; v_gene: TRBV30; j_gene: TRBJ1-2
CDR3nt: TGTGCCAGCAGTGAATGGACTAGCGGTAATACCTACGAGCAGTACTTC; CDR3aa: CASSEWTSGNTYEQYF; abundance: few; d_gene: TRBD2; v_gene: TRBV6-1; j_gene: TRBJ2-7
CDR3nt: TGTGCCAGCAGCCAACTACGGGACAGGGGACTAGCGGCCCAGAGCTCCTACGAGCAGTACTTC; CDR3aa: CASSQLRDRGLAAQSSYEQYF; abundance: -; d_gene: -; v_gene: TRBV4-2; j_gene: TRBJ2-7
CDR3nt: TGTGCCAGCAGTGGATTCAGGACTAGCGGTAGGTCCTACGAGCAGTACTTC; CDR3aa: CASSGFRTSGRSYEQYF; abundance: -; d_gene: TRBD2; v_gene: TRBV6-1; j_gene: TRBJ2-7
CDR3nt: TGTGCCAGCAGCTTGGTAGCCCGACTTCCTAACTATGGCTACACCTTC; CDR3aa: CASSLVARLPNYGYTF; abundance: -; d_gene: -; v_gene: TRBV5-6; j_gene: TRBJ1-2
CDR3nt: TGTGCCAGCAGCCCCCGAGGTGGGGGCAGCCTTCGTGACACCCAGTACTTC; CDR3aa: CASSPRGGGSLRDTQYF; abundance: -; d_gene: -; v_gene: TRBV7-8; j_gene: TRBJ2-5
CDR3nt: TGTGCCAGCAGTGACTCGCTCGAAGGGGGCCACGGGGAGCTGTTTTTT; CDR3aa: CASSDSLEGGHGELFF; abundance: -; d_gene: TRBD1; v_gene: TRBV6-4; j_gene: TRBJ2-2
CDR3nt: TGTGCCTGGGCTCGAGCTAGCCAAGAGACCCAGTACTTC; CDR3aa: CAWARASQETQYF; abundance: -; d_gene: -; v_gene: TRBV30; j_gene: TRBJ2-5
CDR3nt: TGCGCCAGCAGCTTGGATCCGCGAGCTAACTATGGCTACACCTTC; CDR3aa: CASSLDPRANYGYTF; abundance: -; d_gene: -; v_gene: TRBV5-1; j_gene: TRBJ1-2
CDR3nt: TGCGCCAGCAGCTTCGAGCGGGCCCTCCAAGAGACCCAGTACTTC; CDR3aa: CASSFERALQETQYF; abundance: -; d_gene: -; v_gene: TRBV5-1; j_gene: TRBJ2-5
CDR3nt: TGCGCCAGCAGCCACGTGTGGGTCCCTTGGCGGGAGGGCCATACCGGGGAGCTGTTTTTT; CDR3aa: CASSHVWVPWREGHTGELFF; abundance: -; d_gene: TRBD2; v_gene: TRBV4-1; j_gene: TRBJ2-2
CDR3nt: TGTGCCACCAGCAGAGAGGGAGGGGGAGAAGAGACCCAGTACTTC; CDR3aa: CATSREGGGEETQYF; abundance: -; d_gene: -; v_gene: TRBV15; j_gene: TRBJ2-5
CDR3nt: TGCGCCAGCAGCCAAGAAACTAGCGGGAACTACGAGCAGTACTTC; CDR3aa: CASSQETSGNYEQYF; abundance: -; d_gene: TRBD2; v_gene: TRBV4-1; j_gene: TRBJ2-7
CDR3nt: TGTGCCAGCAGCCCAGGATCTAGCGGGAGGCCCCACAATGAGCAGTTCTTC; CDR3aa: CASSPGSSGRPHNEQFF; abundance: -; d_gene: TRBD2; v_gene: TRBV11-3; j_gene: TRBJ2-1
CDR3nt: TGTGCCAGCAGCTTAAGACAGGCTAGCGGGAGGAGCTCCTACAATGAGCAGTTCTTC; CDR3aa: CASSLRQASGRSSYNEQFF; abundance: -; d_gene: TRBD2; v_gene: TRBV7-3; j_gene: TRBJ2-1
CDR3nt: TGTGCCAGCAGTGATTCGCCTAGCGGGGTTAGGGGACAAGAGACCCAGTACTTC; CDR3aa: CASSDSPSGVRGQETQYF; abundance: -; d_gene: TRBD2; v_gene: TRBV25-1; j_gene: TRBJ2-5
CDR3nt: TGCAGCGTCCCTACGCAGGGGGAGACCCAGTACTTC; CDR3aa: CSVPTQGETQYF; abundance: once; d_gene: -; v_gene: TRBV29-1; j_gene: TRBJ2-5
CDR3nt: TGCAGCGTCGGACAGGGGCGAGAACGGTACCAAGAGACCCAGTACTTC; CDR3aa: CSVGQGRERYQETQYF; abundance: -; d_gene: TRBD1; v_gene: TRBV29-1; j_gene: TRBJ2-5
CDR3nt: TGTGCCAGCAGCCCGGGTGGAGGCTACGAGCAGTACTTC; CDR3aa: CASSPGGGYEQYF; abundance: once; d_gene: -; v_gene: TRBV7-8; j_gene: TRBJ2-7
CDR3nt: TGTGCCAGCTCACCGGGCGGGAGGGTGCCAAGTGAGCAGTTCTTC; CDR3aa: CASSPGGRVPSEQFF; abundance: once; d_gene: TRBD2; v_gene: TRBV18; j_gene: TRBJ2-1
CDR3nt: TGCGCCAGCAGCTTGGTGGGGCCCACCTACGAGCAGTACTTC; CDR3aa: CASSLVGPTYEQYF; abundance: -; d_gene: -; v_gene: TRBV5-1; j_gene: TRBJ2-7
CDR3nt: TGTGCCAGCAGTCCACGGGACAGGACCTACGAGCAGTACTTC; CDR3aa: CASSPRDRTYEQYF; abundance: -; d_gene: TRBD1; v_gene: TRBV27; j_gene: TRBJ2-7
CDR3nt: TGTGCCAGCAGTTTATACCCTCTAGCGGGACACTACAATGAGCAGTTCTTC; CDR3aa: CASSLYPLAGHYNEQFF; abundance: -; d_gene: TRBD2; v_gene: TRBV27; j_gene: TRBJ2-1
CDR3nt: TGTGCCAGCATAGGGAGGGACGGACGTAATGAGCAGTTCTTC; CDR3aa: CASIGRDGRNEQFF; abundance: once; d_gene: TRBD2; v_gene: TRBV6-1; j_gene: TRBJ2-1
CDR3nt: TGTGCCAGCAGCCCTACCCAAACAGGGATGAACACTGAAGCTTTCTTT; CDR3aa: CASSPTQTGMNTEAFF; abundance: once; d_gene: -; v_gene: TRBV7-8; j_gene: TRBJ1-1
CDR3nt: TGTGCCAGTAGTATTACGGCCCCGGGGGAGACCCAGTACTTC; CDR3aa: CASSITAPGETQYF; abundance: -; d_gene: -; v_gene: TRBV19; j_gene: TRBJ2-5
CDR3nt: TGTGCCATCAGTGCGGGACAGGGAGGTACTAATGAAAAACTGTTTTTT; CDR3aa: CAISAGQGGTNEKLFF; abundance: -; d_gene: TRBD1; v_gene: TRBV10-3; j_gene: TRBJ1-4
CDR3nt: TGCGCCAGCAGCGGACTAGCGGGAGGGTCGCGCTATGAGCAGTTCTTC; CDR3aa: CASSGLAGGSRYEQFF; abundance: -; d_gene: TRBD2; v_gene: TRBV5-1; j_gene: TRBJ2-1
CDR3nt: TGTGCCAGCAGCTTAGGCGGAAACCGCACAGATACGCAGTATTTT; CDR3aa: CASSLGGNRTDTQYF; abundance: -; d_gene: -; v_gene: TRBV7-8; j_gene: TRBJ2-3
CDR3nt: TGTGCCAGCAGTCCCTCCCGGGACAGGGCCGCATGGAACACCGGGGAGCTGTTTTTT; CDR3aa: CASSPSRDRAAWNTGELFF; abundance: -; d_gene: TRBD1; v_gene: TRBV27; j_gene: TRBJ2-2
CDR3nt: TGCGCCAGCAGCCAAAACAGGGGGCAGCACTACAATGAGCAGTTCTTC; CDR3aa: CASSQNRGQHYNEQFF; abundance: -; d_gene: TRBD1; v_gene: TRBV4-3; j_gene: TRBJ2-1
CDR3nt: TGTGCCAGCAGCGCCTCAACCCGGGCTAGCGGGAGCTACGAGCAGTACTTC; CDR3aa: CASSASTRASGSYEQYF; abundance: -; d_gene: TRBD2; v_gene: TRBV7-8; j_gene: TRBJ2-7
CDR3nt: TGTGCCAGCAGTGACCAAGACAGGGGGCATGACAATGAGCAGTTCTTC; CDR3aa: CASSDQDRGHDNEQFF; abundance: -; d_gene: TRBD1; v_gene: TRBV6-4; j_gene: TRBJ2-1
CDR3nt: TGTGCCAGCAGTTCGCTCCGGACAGGGAGATACAATGAGCAGTTCTTC; CDR3aa: CASSSLRTGRYNEQFF; abundance: -; d_gene: TRBD1; v_gene: TRBV6-6; j_gene: TRBJ2-1